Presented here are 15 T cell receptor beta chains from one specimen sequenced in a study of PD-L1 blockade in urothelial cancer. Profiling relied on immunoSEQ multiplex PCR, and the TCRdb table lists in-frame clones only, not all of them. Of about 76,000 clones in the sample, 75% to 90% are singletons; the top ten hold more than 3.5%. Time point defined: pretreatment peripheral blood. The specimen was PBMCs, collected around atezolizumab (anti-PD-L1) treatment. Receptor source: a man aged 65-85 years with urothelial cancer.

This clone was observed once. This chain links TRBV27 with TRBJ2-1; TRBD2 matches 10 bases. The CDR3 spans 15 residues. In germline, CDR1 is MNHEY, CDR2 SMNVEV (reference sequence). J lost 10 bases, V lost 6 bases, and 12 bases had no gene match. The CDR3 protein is CASSLVLAGVREQFF. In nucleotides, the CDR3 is TGTGCCAGCAGCCTGGTTCTAGCGGGAGTACGCGAGCAGTTCTTC.

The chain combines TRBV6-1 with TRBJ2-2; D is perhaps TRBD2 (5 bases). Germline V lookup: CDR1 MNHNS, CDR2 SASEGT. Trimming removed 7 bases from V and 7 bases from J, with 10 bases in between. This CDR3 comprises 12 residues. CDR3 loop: CASIRDHGELFF. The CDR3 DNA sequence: TGTGCCAGCATTCGGGATCACGGGGAGCTGTTTTTT.

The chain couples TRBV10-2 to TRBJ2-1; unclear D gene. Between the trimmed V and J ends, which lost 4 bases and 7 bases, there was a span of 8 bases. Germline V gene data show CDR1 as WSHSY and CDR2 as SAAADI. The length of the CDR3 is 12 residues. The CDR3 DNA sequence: TGCGCCAGCAGTGGGGTCGGGAATGAGCAGTTCTTC. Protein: CASSGVGNEQFF.

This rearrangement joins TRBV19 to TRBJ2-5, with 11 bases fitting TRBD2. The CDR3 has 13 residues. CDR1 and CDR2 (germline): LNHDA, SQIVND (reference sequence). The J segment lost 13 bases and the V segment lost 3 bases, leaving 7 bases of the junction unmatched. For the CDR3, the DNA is TGTGCCAGTAGTATCGGGACTAGCGGAGAACGGTACTTC. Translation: CASSIGTSGERYF.

The CDR3 DNA sequence: TGTGCCAGCAGCAAGCGGGAGCAGGTCACAGATACGCAGTATTTT. Protein: CASSKREQVTDTQYF. V is TRBV7-9 and J is TRBJ2-3; 8 bases map to TRBD2. CDR3 size: 15 residues. Germline V CDR1 and CDR2: SEHNR, FQNEAQ (reference sequence). With 5 bases clipped from V and 2 bases from J, the junction kept 6 bases outside the gene matches.

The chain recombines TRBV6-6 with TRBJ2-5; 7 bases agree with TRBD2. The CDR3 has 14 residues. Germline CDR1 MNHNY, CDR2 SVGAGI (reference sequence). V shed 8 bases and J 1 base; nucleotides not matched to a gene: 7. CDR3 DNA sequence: TGTGCCAGCTCGGGCGGGAGACTCCAAGAGACCCAGTACTTC. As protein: CASSGGRLQETQYF.

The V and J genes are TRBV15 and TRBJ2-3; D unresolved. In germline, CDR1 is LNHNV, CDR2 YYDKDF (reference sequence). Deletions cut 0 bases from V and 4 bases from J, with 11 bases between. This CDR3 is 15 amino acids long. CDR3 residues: CATSRDGANADTQYF. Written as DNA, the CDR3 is TGTGCCACCAGCAGAGATGGAGCTAATGCAGATACGCAGTATTTT.

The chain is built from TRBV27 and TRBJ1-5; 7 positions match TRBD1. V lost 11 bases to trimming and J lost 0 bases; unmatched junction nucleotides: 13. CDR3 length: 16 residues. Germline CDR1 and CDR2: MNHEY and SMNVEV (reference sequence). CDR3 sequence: CALIRGPGYSNQPQHF. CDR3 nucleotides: TGTGCCCTCATTAGGGGGCCCGGTTATAGCAATCAGCCCCAGCATTTT.

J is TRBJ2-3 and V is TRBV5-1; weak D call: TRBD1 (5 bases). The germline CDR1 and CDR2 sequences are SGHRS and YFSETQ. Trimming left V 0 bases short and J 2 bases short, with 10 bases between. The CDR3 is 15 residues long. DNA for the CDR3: TGCGCCAGCAGCTTGGCTCCAGGGTACACAGATACGCAGTATTTT. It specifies CASSLAPGYTDTQYF.

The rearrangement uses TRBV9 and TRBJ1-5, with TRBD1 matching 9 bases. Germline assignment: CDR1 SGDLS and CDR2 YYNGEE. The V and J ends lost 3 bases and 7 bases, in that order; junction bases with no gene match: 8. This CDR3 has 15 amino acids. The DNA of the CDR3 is TGTGCCAGCAGCGCCCAAGGACAGGGGTTCCAGCCCCAGCATTTT. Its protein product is CASSAQGQGFQPQHF. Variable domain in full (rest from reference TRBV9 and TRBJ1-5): DSGVTQTPKHLITATGQRVTLRCSPRSGDLSVYWYQQSLDQGLQFLIQYYNGEERAKGNILERFSAQQFPDLHSELNLSSLELGDSALYFCASSAQGQGFQPQHFGDGTRLSIL.

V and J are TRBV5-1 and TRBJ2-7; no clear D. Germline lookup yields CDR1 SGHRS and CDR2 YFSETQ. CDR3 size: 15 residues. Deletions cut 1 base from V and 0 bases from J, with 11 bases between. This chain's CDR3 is CASSLWQDSSYEQYF. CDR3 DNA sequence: TGCGCCAGCAGCTTGTGGCAGGATAGCTCCTACGAGCAGTACTTC.

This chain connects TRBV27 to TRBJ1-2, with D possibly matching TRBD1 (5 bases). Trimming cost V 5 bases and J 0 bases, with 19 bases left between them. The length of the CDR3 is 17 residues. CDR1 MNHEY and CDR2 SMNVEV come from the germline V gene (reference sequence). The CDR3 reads CASSPSRGRWTNYGYTF. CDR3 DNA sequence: TGTGCCAGCAGTCCTAGTAGGGGAAGGTGGACTAACTATGGCTACACCTTC.

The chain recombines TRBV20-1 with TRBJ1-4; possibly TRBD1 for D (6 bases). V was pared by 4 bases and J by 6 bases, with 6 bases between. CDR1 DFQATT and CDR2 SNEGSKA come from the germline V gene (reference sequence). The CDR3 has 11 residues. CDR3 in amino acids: CSANRDEKLFF. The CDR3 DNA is TGCAGTGCTAACAGGGATGAAAAACTGTTTTTT.

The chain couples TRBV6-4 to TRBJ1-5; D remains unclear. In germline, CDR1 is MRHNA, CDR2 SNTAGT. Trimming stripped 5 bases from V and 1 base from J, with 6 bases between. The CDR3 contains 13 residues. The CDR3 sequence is CASSTESNQPQHF. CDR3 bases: TGTGCCAGCAGTACAGAAAGCAATCAGCCCCAGCATTTT.

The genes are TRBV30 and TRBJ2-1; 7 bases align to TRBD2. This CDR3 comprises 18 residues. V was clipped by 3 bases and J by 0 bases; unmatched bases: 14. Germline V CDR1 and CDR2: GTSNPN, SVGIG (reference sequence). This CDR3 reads CAWSDPRPLAASYNEQFF. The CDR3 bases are TGTGCCTGGAGCGATCCCCGACCCCTAGCGGCCTCCTACAATGAGCAGTTCTTC.